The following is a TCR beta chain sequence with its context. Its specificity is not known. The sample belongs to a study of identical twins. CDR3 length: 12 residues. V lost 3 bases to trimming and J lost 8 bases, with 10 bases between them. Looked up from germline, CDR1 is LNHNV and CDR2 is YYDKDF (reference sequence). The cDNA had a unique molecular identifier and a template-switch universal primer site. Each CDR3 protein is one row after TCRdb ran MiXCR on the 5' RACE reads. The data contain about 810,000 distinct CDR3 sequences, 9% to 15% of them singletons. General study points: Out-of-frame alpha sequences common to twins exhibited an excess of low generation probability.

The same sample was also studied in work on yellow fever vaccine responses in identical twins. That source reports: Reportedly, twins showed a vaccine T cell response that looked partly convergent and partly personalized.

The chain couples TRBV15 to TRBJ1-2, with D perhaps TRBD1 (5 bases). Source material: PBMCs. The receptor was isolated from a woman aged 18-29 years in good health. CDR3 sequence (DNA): TGTGCCACCAGCAGGGGACCGAGGGGCTACACCTTC. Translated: CATSRGPRGYTF.